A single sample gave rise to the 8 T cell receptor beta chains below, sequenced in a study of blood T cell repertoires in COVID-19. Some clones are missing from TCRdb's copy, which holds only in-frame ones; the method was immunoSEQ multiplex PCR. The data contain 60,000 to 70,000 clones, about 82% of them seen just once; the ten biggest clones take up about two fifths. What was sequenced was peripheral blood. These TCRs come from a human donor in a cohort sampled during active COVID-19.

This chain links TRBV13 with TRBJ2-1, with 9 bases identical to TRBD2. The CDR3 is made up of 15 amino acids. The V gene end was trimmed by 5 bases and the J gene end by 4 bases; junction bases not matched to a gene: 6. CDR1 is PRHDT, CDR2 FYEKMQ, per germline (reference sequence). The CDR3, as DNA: TGTGCCAGCAGCCCCACGGGACTAGCTTACAATGAGCAGTTCTTC. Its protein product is CASSPTGLAYNEQFF. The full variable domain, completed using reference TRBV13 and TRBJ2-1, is AAGVIQSPRHLIKEKRETATLKCYPIPRHDTVYWYQQGPGQDPQFLISFYEKMQSDKGSIPDRFSAQQFSDYHSELNMSSLELGDSALYFCASSPTGLAYNEQFFGPGTRLTVL.

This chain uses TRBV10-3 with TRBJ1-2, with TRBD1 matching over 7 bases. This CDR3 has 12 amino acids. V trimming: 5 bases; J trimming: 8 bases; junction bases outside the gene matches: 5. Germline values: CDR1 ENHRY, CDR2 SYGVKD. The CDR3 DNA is TGTGCCATCAGTACAGGGGTGAGCGGCTACACCTTC. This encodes CAISTGVSGYTF.

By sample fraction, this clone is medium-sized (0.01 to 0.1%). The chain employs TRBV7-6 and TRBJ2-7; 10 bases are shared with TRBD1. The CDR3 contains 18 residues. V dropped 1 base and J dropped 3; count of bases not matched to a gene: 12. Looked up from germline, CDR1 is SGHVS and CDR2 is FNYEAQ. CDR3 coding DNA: TGTGCCAGCAGCTTAGTAGCTGCCAGACAGGGGGCTAACTACGAGCAGTACTTC. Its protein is CASSLVAARQGANYEQYF.

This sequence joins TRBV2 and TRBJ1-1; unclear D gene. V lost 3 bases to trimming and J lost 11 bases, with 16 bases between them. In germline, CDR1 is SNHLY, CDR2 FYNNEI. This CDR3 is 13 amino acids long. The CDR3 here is CASSDPNKFQAFF. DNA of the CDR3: TGTGCCAGCAGTGACCCAAACAAGTTTCAGGCTTTCTTT.

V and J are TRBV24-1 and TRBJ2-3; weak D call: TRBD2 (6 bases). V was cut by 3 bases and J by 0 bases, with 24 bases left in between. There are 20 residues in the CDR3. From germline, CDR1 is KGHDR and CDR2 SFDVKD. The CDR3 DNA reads TGTGCCACCAGTGATCCATCCAGGGCTAGTAGCGGTTCAAGCACAGATACGCAGTATTTT. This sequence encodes CATSDPSRASSGSSTDTQYF.

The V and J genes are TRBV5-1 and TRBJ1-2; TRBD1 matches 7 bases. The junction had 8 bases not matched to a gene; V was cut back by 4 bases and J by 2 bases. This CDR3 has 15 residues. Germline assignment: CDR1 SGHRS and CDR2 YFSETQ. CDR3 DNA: TGCGCCAGCAGCCCTCCGGGACAGATAAACTATGGCTACACCTTC. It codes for CASSPPGQINYGYTF.

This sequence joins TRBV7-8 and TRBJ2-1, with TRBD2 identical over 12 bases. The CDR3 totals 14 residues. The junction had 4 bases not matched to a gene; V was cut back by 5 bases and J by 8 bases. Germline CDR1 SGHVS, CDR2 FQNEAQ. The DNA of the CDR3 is TGTGCCAGCAGCCGACTAGCGGGGGTGGATGAGCAGTTCTTC. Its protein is CASSRLAGVDEQFF.

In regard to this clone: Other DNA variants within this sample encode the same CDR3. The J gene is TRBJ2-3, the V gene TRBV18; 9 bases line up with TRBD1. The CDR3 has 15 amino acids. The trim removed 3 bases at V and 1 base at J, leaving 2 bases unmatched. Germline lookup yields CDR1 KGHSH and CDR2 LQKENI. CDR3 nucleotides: TGTGCCAGCTCACCCCGGACAGGGGGCACAGATACGCAGTATTTT. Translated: CASSPRTGGTDTQYF.